These T cell receptor beta chains were read from a single sample in a study of blood T cell repertoires in COVID-19. TCRdb's copy holds only in-frame clones and misses some; the assay was immunoSEQ multiplex PCR. This sample yields under 300,000 clones, of which approximately 91% are seen a single time; 1% to 1.5% belongs to the top ten. Sequenced material: PBMCs or T cells enriched from blood (not recorded which). These TCRs come from a human donor in a cohort exposed to, infected with or recovered from COVID-19 (not recorded which). The donor label of this sample is uncertain. The CDR3 runs from the conserved cysteine through the conserved F or W. The D gene is left open where the match is weak. Clone size is not always given. Where it is, it says once, few, many or a class for expanded clones.

v_call	d_call	clone_size	j_call	cdr3_aa	cdr3_nt
TRBV19	.	.	TRBJ1-4	CATKTRHRAGERLFF	TGTGCCACCAAAACCCGACACAGGGCGGGAGAGAGACTGTTTTTT
TRBV18	TRBD1	.	TRBJ2-3	CASSFRQGRPDTQYF	TGTGCCAGCTCATTCCGACAGGGTCGTCCAGATACGCAGTATTTT
TRBV19	TRBD2	.	TRBJ2-1	CASKPSGGINEQFF	TGTGCCAGTAAGCCTAGCGGGGGGATCAATGAGCAGTTCTTC
TRBV5-1	.	.	TRBJ2-7	CASSPQGYEQYF	TGCGCCAGCAGCCCACAGGGATACGAGCAGTACTTC
TRBV5-1	TRBD1	.	TRBJ1-1	CASSFKGAPNEAFF	TGCGCCAGCAGCTTCAAGGGGGCGCCCAATGAAGCTTTCTTT
TRBV6-5	.	.	TRBJ2-3	CASRQGYRVPDTQYF	TGTGCCAGCAGGCAAGGGTACAGGGTGCCAGATACGCAGTATTTT
TRBV7-6	TRBD1	.	TRBJ1-1	CASSTQGAGAFF	TGTGCCAGCAGCACTCAGGGGGCCGGAGCTTTCTTT
TRBV20-1	.	.	TRBJ1-5	CSASLTGVGQPQHF	TGCAGTGCTAGTCTCACGGGGGTAGGGCAGCCCCAGCATTTT
TRBV25-1	.	.	TRBJ1-2	CASNEGDVGGYTF	TGTGCCAGCAACGAGGGGGACGTGGGAGGCTACACCTTC
TRBV11-2	.	once	TRBJ1-6	CASSLIGIGNSPLHF	TGTGCCAGCAGCTTAATCGGGATCGGGAATTCACCCCTCCACTTT
TRBV7-2	TRBD2	.	TRBJ2-3	CASSSGLAGGIDTQYF	TGTGCCAGCAGCTCTGGGCTAGCGGGGGGTATAGATACGCAGTATTTT
TRBV7-2	.	.	TRBJ1-1	CASSFPGTLQAFF	TGTGCCAGCAGCTTCCCAGGAACGCTACAAGCTTTCTTT
TRBV6-5	.	.	TRBJ2-1	CASSAQVGQGNEQFF	TGTGCCAGCAGCGCCCAGGTGGGGCAGGGCAATGAGCAGTTCTTC
TRBV5-6	.	.	TRBJ2-7	CASSLGRRPYRDEQYF	TGTGCCAGCAGCCTGGGAAGGCGGCCCTACCGGGACGAGCAGTACTTC
TRBV5-4	TRBD2	.	TRBJ2-3	CASSRGLAGERDTQYF	TGTGCCAGCAGCAGGGGACTAGCGGGGGAAAGAGATACGCAGTATTTT
TRBV5-1	.	.	TRBJ2-5	CASSLGGRGPETQYF	TGCGCCAGCAGCTTAGGGGGGAGGGGACCAGAGACCCAGTACTTC
TRBV5-1	.	.	TRBJ2-3	CASSFERDTQYF	TGCGCCAGCAGCTTTGAGAGAGATACGCAGTATTTT
TRBV11-1	.	.	TRBJ1-1	CASSLPGGSNTEAFF	TGTGCCAGCAGCTTACCGGGGGGCTCGAACACTGAAGCTTTCTTT
TRBV7-2	TRBD2	.	TRBJ2-3	CASSLGLSGGAVADTQYF	TGTGCCAGCAGCTTAGGACTTAGCGGGGGGGCCGTAGCAGATACGCAGTATTTT
TRBV24-1	.	.	TRBJ1-1	CATSEVGFQRAFF	TGTGCCACCAGTGAGGTCGGATTTCAGCGTGCTTTCTTT
TRBV6-5	.	.	TRBJ2-7	CASSYRGRDEQYF	TGTGCCAGCAGTTATCGGGGAAGGGACGAGCAGTACTTC
TRBV12-3/TRBV12-4	.	.	TRBJ1-6	CASSHDVEAALHF	TGTGCCAGCAGCCATGACGTGGAGGCGGCCCTCCACTTT
TRBV11-2	TRBD1	.	TRBJ2-5	CASSLVFERTGGLETQYF	TGTGCCAGCAGCTTAGTATTCGAAAGGACAGGGGGCCTGGAGACCCAGTACTTC
TRBV2	TRBD1	once	TRBJ2-3	CASSDAGGLADTQYF	TGTGCCAGCAGCGACGCAGGGGGCTTGGCAGATACGCAGTATTTT
TRBV6-4	TRBD2	once	TRBJ2-1	CASSKRGDLSEQFF	TGTGCCAGCAGTAAGCGGGGGGACTTGAGTGAGCAGTTCTTC
TRBV11-2	.	.	TRBJ2-2	CASSLGRVLFF	TGTGCCAGCAGCTTAGGTCGGGTTCTGTTTTTT
TRBV18	TRBD1	.	TRBJ2-7	CASSHGQGSIYEQYF	TGTGCCAGCTCACACGGACAGGGGTCGATATACGAGCAGTACTTC
TRBV20-1	.	.	TRBJ1-1	CSASRGSHTEAFF	TGCAGTGCTAGTAGGGGGAGTCACACTGAAGCTTTCTTT
TRBV13	TRBD2	.	TRBJ2-3	CASSLDGTSGGETLRNTQYF	TGTGCCAGCAGCTTAGATGGGACTAGCGGGGGGGAGACCCTCCGAAATACGCAGTATTTT
TRBV7-2	.	.	TRBJ1-6	CASSLVHYNSPLHF	TGTGCCAGCAGCTTAGTACATTATAATTCACCCCTCCACTTT
TRBV11-2	.	.	TRBJ2-3	CASRLGSLSTDTQYF	TGTGCCAGCAGATTAGGGAGCCTCAGCACAGATACGCAGTATTTT
TRBV30	TRBD2	.	TRBJ2-5	CAWTPGLTKTQYF	TGTGCCTGGACTCCGGGACTAACGAAGACCCAGTACTTC
TRBV3-1/TRBV3-2	.	.	TRBJ2-1	CASSPGRRFDEQFF	TGTGCCAGCAGCCCCGGCAGGCGCTTCGATGAGCAGTTCTTC
TRBV27	.	.	TRBJ2-2	CASRQGTGELFF	TGTGCCAGCAGACAGGGAACCGGGGAGCTGTTTTTT
TRBV30	TRBD2	.	TRBJ2-1	CAWSVGISGYNEQFF	TGTGCCTGGAGTGTAGGTATTAGCGGGTACAATGAGCAGTTCTTC
TRBV14	TRBD1	.	TRBJ1-1	CASSPAGGTEAFF	TGTGCCAGCAGCCCTGCAGGGGGCACTGAAGCTTTCTTT
TRBV4-1	.	.	TRBJ1-2	CASSQGSGSSRDRGYTF	TGCGCCAGCAGCCAAGGATCGGGGTCTTCAAGGGATAGAGGCTACACCTTC
TRBV4-3	.	.	TRBJ2-3	CASSAESGQSDTQYF	TGCGCCAGCAGCGCAGAATCCGGACAGTCAGATACGCAGTATTTT
TRBV19	.	.	TRBJ1-6	CASSIDRTSYNSPLHF	TGTGCCAGTAGTATAGATCGTACAAGCTATAATTCACCCCTCCACTTT
TRBV7-9	TRBD1	once	TRBJ1-2	CASSHLGTGESGYTF	TGTGCCAGCAGCCACCTCGGGACAGGGGAATCTGGCTACACCTTC
TRBV7-9	.	.	TRBJ1-2	CASSANQGALSLYGYTF	TGTGCCAGCAGCGCGAATCAAGGGGCCCTTTCCCTCTATGGCTACACCTTC
TRBV6-5	.	.	TRBJ1-6	CASSLGGTNSPLHF	TGTGCCAGCAGTTTGGGGGGTACGAATTCACCCCTCCACTTT
TRBV19	.	once	TRBJ2-4	CASSLVMGASNIQYF	TGTGCCAGTAGTTTGGTAATGGGGGCAAGTAACATTCAGTACTTC
TRBV7-9	TRBD2	.	TRBJ2-5	CASSLNPSGVEETQYF	TGTGCCAGCAGCTTAAATCCCAGCGGGGTGGAAGAGACCCAGTACTTC
TRBV4-1	.	.	TRBJ1-6	CASSLSGTPISYNSPLHF	TGCGCCAGCAGCCTATCCGGGACACCTATCTCCTATAATTCACCCCTCCACTTT
TRBV30	.	.	TRBJ2-2	CAWSVLGTGELFF	TGTGCCTGGAGTGTACTAGGGACCGGGGAGCTGTTTTTT
TRBV29-1	.	.	TRBJ1-1	CSVEDLTGTEAFF	TGCAGCGTTGAAGACCTCACGGGCACTGAAGCTTTCTTT
TRBV7-9	.	.	TRBJ1-2	CASSFEGGRMGYTF	TGTGCCAGCAGCTTCGAAGGAGGCCGGATGGGCTACACCTTC
TRBV14	.	.	TRBJ1-2	CASSQDTGGYGYTF	TGTGCCAGCAGCCAAGATACGGGGGGCTATGGCTACACCTTC
TRBV5-1	TRBD2	.	TRBJ2-3	CASSLPGGSTDTQYF	TGCGCCAGCAGCTTACCGGGGGGAAGCACAGATACGCAGTATTTT
TRBV7-8	.	.	TRBJ2-5	CASSPLLEGGEIQETQYF	TGTGCCAGCAGCCCATTACTCGAGGGGGGGGAGATCCAAGAGACCCAGTACTTC
TRBV3-1/TRBV3-2	.	.	TRBJ1-2	CASSQGPLYGYTF	TGTGCCAGCAGCCAAGGTCCCCTCTATGGCTACACCTTC
TRBV14	.	.	TRBJ1-1	CASSQVYIEAFF	TGTGCCAGCAGCCAAGTATATATTGAAGCTTTCTTT
TRBV19	TRBD1	.	TRBJ1-4	CASSAGQGIDEKLFF	TGTGCCAGTAGTGCGGGACAGGGGATTGACGAAAAACTGTTTTTT
TRBV5-5	.	.	TRBJ2-5	CASSLGGGSGRSTETQYF	TGTGCCAGCAGCTTGGGTGGGGGCTCTGGCCGTTCGACAGAGACCCAGTACTTC